The present T cell receptor (beta chain) was sequenced within a study of blood T cell repertoires in COVID-19. Data came from immunoSEQ multiplex PCR; TCRdb stores just in-frame clones and leaves some out. In the table there are some 320,000 clones, 90% to 95% of which are singletons. CDR3 length: 11 residues. From germline, CDR1 is SGHRS and CDR2 YFSETQ. The V gene lost 1 base and the J gene lost 6 bases, with 4 bases spanning the gap. Material: PBMCs or T cells enriched from blood (not recorded which). The V gene is TRBV5-1, the J gene TRBJ1-1; D not resolved. This receptor was taken from a woman aged 25-40 years who had been exposed to COVID-19. In nucleotides, the CDR3 is TGCGCCAGCAGCTTGACATCTGAAGCTTTCTTT. It codes for CASSLTSEAFF.